This T cell receptor beta chain was obtained from a study of T cell changes during pregnancy in multiple sclerosis (dated by TCRdb to about 2019). Regarding the complete study: The study looked at changes in the T cell repertoire across pregnancy in women with multiple sclerosis.

Notes on this clone: The target of this receptor is not known. Nothing much larger sits one base from this clone, and base qualities are not available.

The germline V gene supplies CDR1 MGHRA and CDR2 YSYEKL. V gives up 4 bases and J gives up 5 bases, and the segment between their germline ends measures 15 bases. The CDR3 measures 15 amino acids from cysteine to phenylalanine. Kept here is only the CDR3 DNA, which spans 45 bases and is read in frame from base 1. Libraries were built with the immunoSEQ multiplex PCR assay. TCRdb obtained this table from immuneACCESS and retained in-frame rearrangements with V and J assigned. These tables miss some clones; where compared with another copy, unresolved V genes account for less than half of the shortfall, and the remainder is unexplained. The sample profile shows over 50,000 clones; approximately 93% of them were found once. The ten most abundant clones make up 1.5% to 2% of the sample.

The material sequenced was peripheral blood, taken in the second trimester of pregnancy. The V gene is TRBV4-1 and the J gene is TRBJ1-5, and possibly TRBD1, on 5 matching bases. This TCR came from a female donor with multiple sclerosis, enrolled in a pregnancy study. Here the CDR3 is given as CASSRSDTNDQPQHF. The DNA reads TGCGCCAGCAGCCGATCGGACACTAATGATCAGCCCCAGCATTTT.